The clone carrying this T cell receptor (beta chain) was recorded many times. V was cut by 4 bases and J by 4 bases, with 16 bases left in between. The CDR3 extends over 14 amino acids. Per the germline V gene, CDR1 is SQVTM and CDR2 is ANQGSEA. TCRdb ran MiXCR on the 5' RACE reads and lists one entry per CDR3 protein. The sample contains about 220,000 distinct CDR3 sequences, over 5% of which appear only once. This sample was included in a study of identical twins. The sample was also linked to a second study, of T cells expressing NK-cell markers. From that study: Of the CD8+ T cells in more than five donors, roughly 1.0-7.5% belonged to dominant NKG2C+ clonotypes.

Sequencing was carried out using CD8+ T cells sorted from blood. This chain uses TRBV29-1 with TRBJ2-5; possibly TRBD1 or TRBD2 for D (5 bases each). The receptor comes from a woman younger than 30 in good health. CDR3 in amino acids: CSVVQGPRGETQYF. In DNA, the CDR3 is TGCAGCGTTGTCCAGGGTCCCCGGGGAGAGACCCAGTACTTC.